Sequencing of this TCR beta chain was carried out in a study of T cell responses to AZD1222 COVID-19 vaccine. Study observations and caveats: In the spike-specific TCR repertoire, nearly half reportedly target unmutated variant regions.

Germline CDR1 is MNHEY and CDR2 is SMNVEV (reference sequence). The CDR3 spans 9 residues. V was shortened by 8 bases and J by 6 bases, with 5 bases between the two germline ends. Produced via immunoSEQ multiplex PCR; TCRdb's table is partial and in-frame only. The data hold just under 20,000 clones, with approximately 88% observed a single time. This clone was seen a single time. What it recognizes is unknown. The chain is built from TRBV27 and TRBJ2-7; no clear D. The receptor was derived from an adult who received the AZD1222 COVID-19 vaccine. This specimen consisted of peripheral blood, obtained 28 days after the second AZD1222 dose. The CDR3 bases are TGTGCCAGCGGATTCGAGCAGTACTTC. Its translation is CASGFEQYF.